The 31 T cell receptor beta chains presented below share a single source sample, sequenced in a study of blood T cell repertoires in COVID-19 (dated by TCRdb to 2019 to 2021). Preparation of the library involved the immunoSEQ multiplex PCR assay. Here the immuneACCESS table is served through TCRdb, limited to in-frame sequences with V and J called. Missing clones are a known gap in these copies; in checked studies unresolved V genes cover under half, and the rest lacks a known reason. Within this sample are about 130,000 clones, with just under 85% of them counted one time only. Of the sample, approximately 8.4% is held by the ten largest clones. Sequencing input: PBMCs or T cells enriched from blood (not recorded which). All receptors derive from a man aged 50-60 years who had recovered from COVID-19.

Points on this clone: Other DNA sequences of this sample code for an identical CDR3. The V gene is TRBV5-1, the J gene TRBJ1-4, with D uncertain. V lost 3 bases and J 0 bases, leaving 6 bases between the germline ends. This CDR3 spans 14 amino acids. The V gene's germline CDR1 is SGHRS and CDR2 YFSETQ. The CDR3 DNA sequence: TGCGCCAGCAGCTCGGACTCAACTAATGAAAAACTGTTTTTT. Its protein product is CASSSDSTNEKLFF.

V and J are TRBV21-1 and TRBJ1-1; the DNA was not compared with TRBD1, the D call given in the table. TRBV21-1 is a recognized pseudogene. The CDR3 sequence is 15 residues long. The CDR3 coding sequence is TGTGCCAGCAGCAACGACGGGACACCGAACACTGAAGCTTTCTTT. Translation: CASSNDGTPNTEAFF.

This sequence joins TRBV28 and TRBJ2-5; 8 positions match TRBD2. V lost 10 bases to trimming and J lost 5 bases; unmatched junction nucleotides: 12. The CDR3 is 14 residues long. Germline CDR1 is MDHEN and CDR2 is SYDVKM. For the CDR3, the DNA is TGTGCCATCATGAGGGCAGCGGGGGTGGAGACCCAGTACTTC. Its translation: CAIMRAAGVETQYF.

This clone has more than one count but fewer than ten. The V call is TRBV18, the J call TRBJ1-5, with a possible D match to TRBD1 (6 bases). The CDR3 runs to 14 residues. Germline V gene lookup returns CDR1 KGHSH and CDR2 LQKENI. The V end was cut by 6 bases, the J end by 5 bases, with 14 bases between. CDR3 nucleotides: TGTGCCAGCTCGATGCAACAGGGAGATCAGCCCCAGCATTTT. Amino acid sequence: CASSMQQGDQPQHF.

The chain joins TRBV19 to TRBJ1-5; D gene uncertain. Germline V gene data show CDR1 as LNHDA and CDR2 as SQIVND (reference sequence). The V end was cut by 5 bases, the J end by 9 bases, with 14 bases between. This CDR3 is built from 13 residues. The CDR3 sequence is CASSPPGTPPQHF. For the CDR3, the DNA is TGTGCCAGTAGTCCCCCGGGAACACCGCCCCAGCATTTT.

The rearrangement links TRBV2 to TRBJ2-7; 9 nucleotides match TRBD1. The trim removed 7 bases at V and 3 bases at J, leaving 4 bases unmatched. CDR1 is SNHLY, CDR2 FYNNEI, per germline. CDR3 size: 13 residues. The CDR3 region has the DNA TGTGCCAGCATGCCGACAGGGGGCTACGAGCAGTACTTC. Translation gives CASMPTGGYEQYF.

V is TRBV19 and J is TRBJ2-7; 12 bases line up with TRBD1. CDR1 is LNHDA and CDR2 is SQIVND in the germline V gene (reference sequence). This CDR3 has 15 amino acids. The junction had 5 bases not matched to a gene; V was cut back by 4 bases and J by 4 bases. CDR3 DNA: TGTGCCAGTAGTAAGGGACAGGGGGCGCCATACGAGCAGTACTTC. Its protein product is CASSKGQGAPYEQYF. The full variable domain, rest sourced from reference TRBV19 and TRBJ2-7, is DGGITQSPKYLFRKEGQNVTLSCEQNLNHDAMYWYRQDPGQGLRLIYYSQIVNDFQKGDIAEGYSVSREKKESFPLTVTSAQKNPTAFYLCASSKGQGAPYEQYFGPGTRLTVT.

The V and J genes are TRBV7-3 and TRBJ2-1; 9 nucleotides match TRBD1. Unmatched junction bases numbered 6, after V lost 5 bases and J lost 4 bases. Germline V gene data show CDR1 as SGHTA and CDR2 as FQGTGA. This CDR3 spans 15 amino acids. In DNA form, the CDR3 reads TGTGCCAGCAGCACCGGACAGGGGAGGTACAATGAGCAGTTCTTC. This sequence encodes CASSTGQGRYNEQFF.

For this clone: At one end the junction does not follow the germline gene, possibly because of a read error. This rearrangement joins TRBV6-5 to TRBJ1-2; no firm D call. CDR1 and CDR2 (germline): MNHEY, SVGAGI. This CDR3 is 16 amino acids long. CDR3 sequence (DNA): TGTGCCAGCAGTAACTCGATTCAAGGGAGCCTGGGTGGCTACACCTTC. Translating it yields CASSNSIQGSLGGYTF.

The rearrangement uses TRBV11-2 and TRBJ2-3; no reliable D call. The CDR3 has 11 residues. Germline V gives CDR1 SGHAT, CDR2 FQNNGV. The V gene lost 5 bases and the J gene lost 7 bases, with 7 bases spanning the gap. The CDR3 sequence: CASSQAYTQYF. The CDR3 DNA is TGTGCCAGCAGCCAGGCGTATACGCAGTATTTT. The full variable domain, with the rest looked up from reference TRBV11-2 and TRBJ2-3, is EAGVAQSPRYKIIEKRQSVAFWCNPISGHATLYWYQQILGQGPKLLIQFQNNGVVDDSQLPKDRFSAERLKGVDSTLKIQPAKLEDSAVYLCASSQAYTQYFGPGTRLTVL.

This chain links TRBV19 with TRBJ2-2, with 10 bases that match TRBD1. J lost 7 bases, V lost 4 bases, and 9 bases had no gene match. CDR1 is LNHDA, CDR2 SQIVND, per germline (reference sequence). CDR3 length: 16 residues. In DNA, the CDR3 is TGTGCCAGTAGTACCCCTAGGACAGGGGGGAACGGGGAGCTGTTTTTT. It specifies CASSTPRTGGNGELFF.

J is TRBJ2-2 and V is TRBV12-3 or TRBV12-4, with D unresolved. The ends were cut back, 10 bases at V and 5 bases at J, with 5 bases in the middle. This CDR3 has 10 residues. The CDR3 DNA reads TGTGCCATTAAAACCGGGGAGCTGTTTTTT. Translating gives CAIKTGELFF.

In regard to this clone: Other DNA sequences from this sample encode an identical CDR3 as well. The chain combines TRBV6-5 with TRBJ2-1, with 10 bases matching TRBD2. J lost 5 bases, V lost 0 bases, and 4 bases had no gene match. The germline CDR1 and CDR2 sequences are MNHEY and SVGAGI. The CDR3 has 16 amino acids. As DNA, the CDR3 is TGTGCCAGCAGTTACTCTTCTAGCGGGGGAGACAATGAGCAGTTCTTC. It encodes CASSYSSSGGDNEQFF.

The genes are TRBV2 and TRBJ2-2; 11 bases fit TRBD2. The germline V gene encodes CDR1 SNHLY and CDR2 FYNNEI. The V and J ends lost 7 bases and 2 bases, in that order; junction bases with no gene match: 6. The CDR3 consists of 16 residues. This chain's CDR3 is CASKASGGLNTGELFF. CDR3 coding DNA: TGTGCCAGCAAGGCTAGCGGGGGGCTCAACACCGGGGAGCTGTTTTTT.

This chain joins TRBV14 and TRBJ1-5; D is unresolved. V was clipped by 0 bases and J by 7 bases, with 7 bases between them. The CDR3 spans 13 residues. Germline V gene data show CDR1 as SGHDN and CDR2 as FVKESK. CDR3 nucleotide sequence: TGTGCCAGCAGCCAAGACCCTTTACAGCCCCAGCATTTT. This translates into CASSQDPLQPQHF.

This clone was detected only a few times. The rearrangement links TRBV7-2 to TRBJ2-7; 8 bases are a match to TRBD2. The CDR3 extends over 14 amino acids. The germline gives CDR1 SGHTA, CDR2 FQGNSA. Trimming removed 2 bases from V and 3 bases from J; junction bases left unmatched: 3. CDR3 in DNA: TGTGCCAGCAGCTTATCCGCGGGGGGCTACGAGCAGTACTTC. This sequence encodes CASSLSAGGYEQYF.

This clone was found once. The chain joins TRBV5-1 to TRBJ1-6; TRBD1 is a possible D gene (6 bases). The CDR3 is made up of 16 amino acids. V dropped 0 bases and J dropped 8 bases, with 15 bases sitting between them. Germline-derived CDR1 and CDR2 are SGHRS and YFSETQ. The CDR3 loop is CASSLGQGKGDSPLHF. CDR3 coding DNA: TGCGCCAGCAGCTTGGGGCAGGGGAAGGGTGATTCACCCCTCCACTTT.

This sequence joins TRBV5-4 and TRBJ2-1; 13 bases line up with TRBD2. CDR1 SGHNT and CDR2 YYREEE come from the germline V gene (reference sequence). The CDR3 is made up of 14 amino acids. V was clipped by 8 bases and J by 8 bases; unmatched bases: 7. CDR3 protein: CASQPGLAGYEQFF. The CDR3 nucleotides read TGTGCCAGTCAACCGGGACTAGCGGGGTATGAGCAGTTCTTC.

The chain is built from TRBV5-1 and TRBJ1-4, with a weak D call TRBD1 (5 bases). The CDR3 spans 14 residues. The V end lost 5 bases, the J end lost 3 bases, and 11 bases lay between the germline ends. CDR1 is SGHRS, CDR2 YFSETQ, per germline. The CDR3 loop reads CASRATVANEKLFF. Written as DNA, the CDR3 is TGCGCCAGCAGGGCGACAGTGGCTAATGAAAAACTGTTTTTT.

The genes are TRBV14 and TRBJ1-3; no firm D call. CDR3 length: 13 residues. With 4 bases removed from V and 7 bases from J, the gap between germline ends came to 11 bases. Germline V gives CDR1 SGHDN, CDR2 FVKESK. DNA of the CDR3: TGTGCCAGCAGCCGTTTAACCGGGAACACCATATATTTT. This gives the protein CASSRLTGNTIYF.

V usage is TRBV29-1 and J usage is TRBJ2-4; D may be TRBD2 (6 bases). V lost 7 bases and J 7 bases, leaving 14 bases between the germline ends. CDR3 length: 12 residues. In germline, CDR1 is SQVTM, CDR2 ANQGSEA. For the CDR3, the DNA is TGCAGCGCGGACGGGGGTATGAACATTCAGTACTTC. This gives the protein CSADGGMNIQYF.

This clone was picked up one time. Other DNA sequences in this sample translate to the same CDR3. V usage is TRBV12-3 or TRBV12-4 and J usage is TRBJ1-2, with no clear D. This CDR3 has 12 residues. V was cut by 1 base and J by 7 bases, with 7 bases left in between. The CDR3 DNA reads as TGTGCCAGCAGTTTAGGTGGCATTGGCTACACCTTC. This gives the protein CASSLGGIGYTF.

The chain employs TRBV27 and TRBJ1-2, with 10 bases fitting TRBD1. The ends lost 7 bases at V and 5 bases at J; junction bases unmatched: 10. Per the germline V gene, CDR1 is MNHEY and CDR2 is SMNVEV (reference sequence). The CDR3 is made up of 15 amino acids. The CDR3 protein is CASKGQGPPGYGYTF. CDR3 coding DNA: TGTGCCAGCAAGGGACAGGGGCCCCCTGGTTATGGCTACACCTTC.

This sequence joins TRBV18 and TRBJ1-1; 9 bases agree with TRBD1. Germline CDR1 and CDR2: KGHSH and LQKENI. The J segment lost 4 bases and the V segment lost 1 base, leaving 7 bases of the junction unmatched. The CDR3 is 16 amino acids. CDR3 loop: CASSPQTGGRGTEAFF. The CDR3 DNA follows: TGTGCCAGCTCACCACAAACAGGGGGCAGGGGCACTGAAGCTTTCTTT.

The CDR3 bases are TGTGCCAGCAGCGGGGACAATAACTATGGCTACACCTTC. It specifies CASSGDNNYGYTF. The rearrangement links TRBV6-2 or TRBV6-3 to TRBJ1-2, with a possible D match to TRBD1 (6 bases). V shed 6 bases and J shed 1 base, with 9 bases lying between them. This CDR3 contains 13 residues. The germline gives CDR1 MNHEY, CDR2 SVGEGT.

This sequence joins TRBV6-2 or TRBV6-3 and TRBJ2-3, with TRBD1 as a possible D gene (6 bases). V gave up 2 bases and J gave up 5 bases, with 11 bases separating them. Germline-derived CDR1 and CDR2 are MNHEY and SVGEGT. CDR3 size: 14 residues. CDR3 region: CASSYAAGVDTQYF. In DNA form, the CDR3 reads TGTGCCAGCAGTTACGCGGCAGGGGTAGATACGCAGTATTTT.

This clone showed up many times. V gene TRBV6-5 combines with J gene TRBJ2-7; 8 positions agree with TRBD2. The CDR3 is made up of 14 amino acids. The V gene's germline CDR1 is MNHEY and CDR2 SVGAGI. V was clipped by 6 bases and J by 2 bases; unmatched bases: 6. The CDR3 here is CASRPPAGAYEQYF. The CDR3 nucleotides are TGTGCCAGCAGACCCCCAGCGGGGGCCTACGAGCAGTACTTC.

This chain links TRBV7-6 with TRBJ2-1; TRBD2 matches 10 bases. This CDR3 region has 17 residues. Trimming removed 4 bases from V and 3 bases from J; junction bases left unmatched: 9. Germline V gene lookup returns CDR1 SGHVS and CDR2 FNYEAQ. The CDR3 nucleotides read TGTGCCAGCAGCTCGTACCCTCCTAGCGGGGGCTACAATGAGCAGTTCTTC. The encoded protein is CASSSYPPSGGYNEQFF. The entire variable domain, with the rest obtained from reference TRBV7-6 and TRBJ2-1, is as follows: GAGVSQSPRYKVTKRGQDVALRCDPISGHVSLYWYRQALGQGPEFLTYFNYEAQQDKSGLPNDRFSAERPEGSISTLTIQRTEQRDSAMYRCASSSYPPSGGYNEQFFGPGTRLTVL.

The rearrangement uses TRBV11-2 and TRBJ2-7, with 9 bases matching TRBD1. The V and J ends lost 4 bases and 5 bases, in that order; junction bases with no gene match: 6. The CDR3 covers 14 residues. Per the germline V gene, CDR1 is SGHAT and CDR2 is FQNNGV. The CDR3, as DNA: TGTGCCAGCAGCTCCGGACAGGGGAGGAACGAGCAGTACTTC. This gives the protein CASSSGQGRNEQYF.

The rearrangement joins TRBV7-2 to TRBJ1-3, with 8 bases fitting TRBD1. After removal of 8 bases from V and 1 base from J, the junction contained 7 bases not matched to a gene. The CDR3 has 15 amino acids. From germline, CDR1 is SGHTA and CDR2 FQGNSA. CDR3 in amino acids: CASSRDRLSGNTIYF. The CDR3 DNA sequence: TGTGCCAGCTCCCGGGACAGGTTATCTGGAAACACCATATATTTT. Full variable domain (remainder filled in from reference TRBV7-2 and TRBJ1-3): GAGVSQSPSNKVTEKGKDVELRCDPISGHTALYWYRQSLGQGLEFLIYFQGNSAPDKSGLPSDRFSAERTGGSVSTLTIQRTQQEDSAVYLCASSRDRLSGNTIYFGEGSWLTVV.

This chain connects TRBV6-2 or TRBV6-3 to TRBJ1-5; D remains unclear. The CDR3 loop spans 18 amino acids. The germline V and J ends were trimmed by 3 bases and 2 bases, with 20 bases remaining between them. Germline CDR1 reads MNHEY; CDR2 reads SVGEGT. DNA for the CDR3: TGTGCCAGCAGTTATGGAGTGGAGGGCCTCCGCGGCAATCAGCCCCAGCATTTT. Encoded protein: CASSYGVEGLRGNQPQHF.